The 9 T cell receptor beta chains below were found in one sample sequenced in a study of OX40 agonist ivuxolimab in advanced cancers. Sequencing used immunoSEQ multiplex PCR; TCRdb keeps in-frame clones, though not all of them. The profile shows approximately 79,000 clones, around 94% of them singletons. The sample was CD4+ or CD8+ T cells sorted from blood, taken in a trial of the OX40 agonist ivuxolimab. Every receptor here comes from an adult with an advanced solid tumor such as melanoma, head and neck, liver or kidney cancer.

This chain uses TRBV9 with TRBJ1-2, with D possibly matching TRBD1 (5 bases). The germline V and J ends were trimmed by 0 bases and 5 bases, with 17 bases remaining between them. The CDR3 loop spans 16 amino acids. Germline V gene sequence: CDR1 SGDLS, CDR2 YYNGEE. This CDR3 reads CASSVVAQGDRYGYTF. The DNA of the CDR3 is TGTGCCAGCAGCGTAGTAGCCCAGGGAGATCGGTATGGCTACACCTTC.

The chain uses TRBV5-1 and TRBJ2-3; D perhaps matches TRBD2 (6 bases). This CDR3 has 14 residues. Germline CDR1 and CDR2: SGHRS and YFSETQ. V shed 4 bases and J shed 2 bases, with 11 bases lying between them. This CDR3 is CASSPGGTTDTQYF. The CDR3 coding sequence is TGCGCCAGCAGCCCCGGGGGAACCACAGATACGCAGTATTTT.

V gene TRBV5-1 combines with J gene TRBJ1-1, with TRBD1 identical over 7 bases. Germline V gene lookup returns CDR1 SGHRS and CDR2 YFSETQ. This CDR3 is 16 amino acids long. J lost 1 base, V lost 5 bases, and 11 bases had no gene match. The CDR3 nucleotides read TGCGCCAGCAGATCTCCGTCCAGGGGGACGAACACTGAAGCTTTCTTT. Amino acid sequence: CASRSPSRGTNTEAFF.

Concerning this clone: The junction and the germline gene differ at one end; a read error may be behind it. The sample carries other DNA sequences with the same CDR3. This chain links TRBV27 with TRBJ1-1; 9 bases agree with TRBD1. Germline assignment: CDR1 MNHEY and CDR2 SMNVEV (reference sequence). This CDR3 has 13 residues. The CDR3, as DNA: TGTGCCAGCAGCGGACAGGGGAACACCGAAGCTTTCTTT. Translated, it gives CASSGQGNTEAFF.

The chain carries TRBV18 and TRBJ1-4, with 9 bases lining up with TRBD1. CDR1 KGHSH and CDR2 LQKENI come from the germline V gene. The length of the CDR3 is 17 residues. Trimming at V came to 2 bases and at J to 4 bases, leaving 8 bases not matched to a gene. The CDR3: CASSPRDRAMINEKLFF. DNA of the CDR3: TGTGCCAGCTCACCAAGGGACAGGGCCATGATTAATGAAAAACTGTTTTTT.

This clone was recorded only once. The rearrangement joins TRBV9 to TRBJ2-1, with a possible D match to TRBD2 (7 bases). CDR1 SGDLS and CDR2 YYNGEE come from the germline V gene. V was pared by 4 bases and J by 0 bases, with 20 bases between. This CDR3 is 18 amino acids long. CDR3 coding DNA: TGTGCCAGCAGCCCCCTCGTGGGGGGGCCCCACTCCTACAATGAGCAGTTCTTC. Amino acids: CASSPLVGGPHSYNEQFF.

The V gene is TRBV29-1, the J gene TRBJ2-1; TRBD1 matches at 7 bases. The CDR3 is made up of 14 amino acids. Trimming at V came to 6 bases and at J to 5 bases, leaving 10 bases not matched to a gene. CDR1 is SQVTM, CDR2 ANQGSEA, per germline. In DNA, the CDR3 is TGCAGCGTCCTGACAGGGCGGGCGAACAATGAGCAGTTCTTC. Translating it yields CSVLTGRANNEQFF.

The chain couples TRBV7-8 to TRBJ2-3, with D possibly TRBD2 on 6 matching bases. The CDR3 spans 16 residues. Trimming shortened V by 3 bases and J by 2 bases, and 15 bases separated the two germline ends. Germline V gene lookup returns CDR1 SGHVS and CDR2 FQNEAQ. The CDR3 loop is CASSLERVWVTDTQYF. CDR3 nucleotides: TGTGCCAGCAGCTTGGAGCGGGTGTGGGTCACAGATACGCAGTATTTT.

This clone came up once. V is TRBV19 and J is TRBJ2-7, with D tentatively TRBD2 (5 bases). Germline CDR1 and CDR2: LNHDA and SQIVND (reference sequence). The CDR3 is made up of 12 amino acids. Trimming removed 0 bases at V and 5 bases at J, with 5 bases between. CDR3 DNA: TGTGCCAGTAGTATAGACGGGGACGAGCAGTACTTC. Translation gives CASSIDGDEQYF.